A selection of T cell receptor beta chains follows, all from one sample in a study of CXCR3-negative and CXCR3-positive naive CD8 T cells. For each CDR3 protein, TCRdb gives one entry from its re-call of the 5' RACE reads, without DNA. The table gives about 84,000 distinct CDR3 sequences; the top ten clones make up 0.55% to 0.7% of it. Material: naive CXCR3+ CD8+ T cells from blood. The origin of the receptors is a human donor in good health. Some clones in this sample may be carry-over from other donors' samples. Both conserved end residues are part of each CDR3.

V gene,J gene,CDR3 protein
TRBV29-1,TRBJ2-5,CSVEDGLGQETQYF
TRBV28,TRBJ2-1,CASSEGTGGSSSYNEQFF
TRBV6-2/TRBV6-3,TRBJ2-1,CASRAAESSYNEQFF
TRBV4-1,TRBJ2-5,CASSQEGGQQETQYF
TRBV11-1,TRBJ2-3,CASSPRDRGGQYF
TRBV20-1,TRBJ2-5,CSARDLLSLFQETQYF
TRBV20-1,TRBJ1-1,CSVRRGNTEAFF
TRBV28,TRBJ2-7,CASSLGLSRGSTYEQYF
TRBV29-1,TRBJ2-1,CTTFRETGVYEQFF
TRBV6-5,TRBJ2-3,CASSYSGPDTQYF
TRBV21-1,TRBJ2-1,CASSRGYNEQFF
TRBV7-9,TRBJ2-7,CASGKGSYEQYF
TRBV7-9,TRBJ1-5,CASSLEGGRRNQPQHF
TRBV11-3,TRBJ2-1,CASSPWTSGGNNEQFF
TRBV15,TRBJ2-5,CATSREGGTGTGETQYF
TRBV23-1,TRBJ2-2,CASSPGQLGSGELFF
TRBV10-3,TRBJ2-5,CAISDRETQYF
TRBV12-3/TRBV12-4,TRBJ2-1,CASSRARSLNEQFF
TRBV11-2,TRBJ2-5,CASSAFPGTEKETQYF
TRBV19,TRBJ1-5,CASSLAEYYNQPQHF
TRBV29-1,TRBJ2-1,CSVPFRGNEQFF
TRBV29-1,TRBJ2-1,CSVEGTGGSNEQFF
TRBV29-1,TRBJ2-7,CSVGADFYEQYF
TRBV27,TRBJ2-7,CASSPQVGAPQQYF
TRBV20-1,TRBJ2-7,CSAAGTGMVYEQYF
TRBV5-1,TRBJ1-5,CASSRGQGDQPQHF
TRBV4-1,TRBJ1-1,CASSQGLWRAENTEAFF
TRBV27,TRBJ2-2,CASCPGTGGLDGELFF
TRBV5-1,TRBJ2-7,CASSLAPGTSGGTRSYEQYF
TRBV7-2,TRBJ1-4,CASSSSGNPGEKLFF
TRBV29-1,TRBJ2-7,CSVYRTSGYTYEQYF
TRBV28,TRBJ2-7,CASRKGAGSYEQYF
TRBV29-1,TRBJ2-7,CSVEGGTLGAYEQYF
TRBV3-1,TRBJ2-1,CASSQEWREDEQFF
TRBV7-6,TRBJ2-3,CASSMSGTDTQYF
TRBV28,TRBJ2-1,CASSWTPYNEQFF
TRBV6-5,TRBJ2-6,CASSSDGTRRAGANVLTF
TRBV5-1,TRBJ1-1,CASSSLGTEAFF
TRBV13,TRBJ2-1,CASGGLAGEASEQFF
TRBV28,TRBJ2-1,CASGWTSGYNEQFF
TRBV28,TRBJ2-3,CTSRFGTLSTDTQYF
TRBV20-1,TRBJ2-1,CSALYRDRGAEQFF
TRBV13,TRBJ2-7,CASSLASGPATGTGEKFYEQYF
TRBV10-3,TRBJ2-2,CAISESGNTGELFF
TRBV7-2,TRBJ2-7,CASSLEGEQGEYEQYF
TRBV20-1,TRBJ2-7,CSARDRKLAGVYEQYF
TRBV29-1,TRBJ2-1,CSVQGPGGAYEQFF
TRBV7-9,TRBJ2-2,CASSHSGDTAGELFF
TRBV29-1,TRBJ1-3,CSGIDSGNTIYF